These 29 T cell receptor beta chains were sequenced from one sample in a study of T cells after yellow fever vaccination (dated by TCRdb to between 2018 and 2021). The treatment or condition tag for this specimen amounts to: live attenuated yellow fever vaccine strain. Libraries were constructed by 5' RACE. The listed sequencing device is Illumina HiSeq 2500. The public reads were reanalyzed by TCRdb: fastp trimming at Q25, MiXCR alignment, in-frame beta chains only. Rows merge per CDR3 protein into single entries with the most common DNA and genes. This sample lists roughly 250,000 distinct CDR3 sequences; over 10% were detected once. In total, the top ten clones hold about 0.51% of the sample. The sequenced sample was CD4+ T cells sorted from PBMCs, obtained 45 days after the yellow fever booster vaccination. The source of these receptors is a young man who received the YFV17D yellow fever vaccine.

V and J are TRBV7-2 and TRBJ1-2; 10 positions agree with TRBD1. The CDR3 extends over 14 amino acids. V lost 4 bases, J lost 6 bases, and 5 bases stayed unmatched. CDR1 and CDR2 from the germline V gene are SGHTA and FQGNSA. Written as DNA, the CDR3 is TGTGCCAGCAGCTACGGGGACAGGGGAAATGGCTACACCTTC. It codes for CASSYGDRGNGYTF.

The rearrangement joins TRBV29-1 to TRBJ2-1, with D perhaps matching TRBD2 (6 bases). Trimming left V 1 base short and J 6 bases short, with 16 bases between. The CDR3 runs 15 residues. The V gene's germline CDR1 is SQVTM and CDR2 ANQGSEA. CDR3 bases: TGCAGCGTTGAAGCCCGGGAGTGGGCGGGCAATGAGCAGTTCTTC. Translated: CSVEAREWAGNEQFF.

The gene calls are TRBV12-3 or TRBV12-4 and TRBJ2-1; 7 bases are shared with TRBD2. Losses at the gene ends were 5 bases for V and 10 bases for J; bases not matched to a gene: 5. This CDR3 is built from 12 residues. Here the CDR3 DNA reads TGTGCCAGCAGTCTACTAGCGCGGGAGCAGTTCTTC. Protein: CASSLLAREQFF.

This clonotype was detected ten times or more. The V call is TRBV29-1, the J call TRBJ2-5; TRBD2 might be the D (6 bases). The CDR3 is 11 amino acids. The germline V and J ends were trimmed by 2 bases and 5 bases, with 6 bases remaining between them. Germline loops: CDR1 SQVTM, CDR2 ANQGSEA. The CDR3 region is CSVERGETQYF. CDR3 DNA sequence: TGCAGCGTTGAACGGGGGGAGACCCAGTACTTC.

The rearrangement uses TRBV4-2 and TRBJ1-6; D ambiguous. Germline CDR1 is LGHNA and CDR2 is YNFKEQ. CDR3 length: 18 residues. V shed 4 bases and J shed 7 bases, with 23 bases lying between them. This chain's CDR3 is CASSRSPQDRADNSPLHF. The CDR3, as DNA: TGTGCCAGCAGCCGAAGTCCCCAAGATAGGGCAGACAATTCACCCCTCCACTTT.

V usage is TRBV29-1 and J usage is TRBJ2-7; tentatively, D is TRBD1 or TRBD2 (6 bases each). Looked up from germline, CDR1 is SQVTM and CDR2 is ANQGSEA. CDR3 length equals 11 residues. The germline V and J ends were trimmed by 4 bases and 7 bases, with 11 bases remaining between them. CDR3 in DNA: TGCAGCGTTGCGGGGGCAGCAGAGCAGTACTTC. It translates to CSVAGAAEQYF.

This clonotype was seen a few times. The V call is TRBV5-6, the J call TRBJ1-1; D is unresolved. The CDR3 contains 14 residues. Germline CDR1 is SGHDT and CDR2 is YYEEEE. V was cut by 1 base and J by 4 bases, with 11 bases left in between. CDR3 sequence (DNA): TGTGCCAGCAGCTTGTCGCTGGGGAGCACTGAAGCTTTCTTT. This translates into CASSLSLGSTEAFF. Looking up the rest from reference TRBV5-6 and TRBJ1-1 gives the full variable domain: DAGVTQSPTHLIKTRGQQVTLRCSPKSGHDTVSWYQQALGQGPQFIFQYYEEEERQRGNFPDRFSGHQFPNYSSELNVNALLLGDSALYLCASSLSLGSTEAFFGQGTRLTVV.

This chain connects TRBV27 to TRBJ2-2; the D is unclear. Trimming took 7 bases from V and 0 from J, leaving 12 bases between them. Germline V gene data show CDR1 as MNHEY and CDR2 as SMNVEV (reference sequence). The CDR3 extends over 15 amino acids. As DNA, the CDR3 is TGTGCCAGCAAATATTCCAATACGAACACCGGGGAGCTGTTTTTT. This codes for CASKYSNTNTGELFF.

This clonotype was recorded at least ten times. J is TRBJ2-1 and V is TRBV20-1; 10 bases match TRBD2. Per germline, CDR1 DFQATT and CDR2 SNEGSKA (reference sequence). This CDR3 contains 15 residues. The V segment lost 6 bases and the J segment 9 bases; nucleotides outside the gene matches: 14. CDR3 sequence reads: CSAPLVIAGGREQFF. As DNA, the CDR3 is TGCAGTGCCCCCCTCGTGATAGCGGGAGGTCGTGAGCAGTTCTTC.

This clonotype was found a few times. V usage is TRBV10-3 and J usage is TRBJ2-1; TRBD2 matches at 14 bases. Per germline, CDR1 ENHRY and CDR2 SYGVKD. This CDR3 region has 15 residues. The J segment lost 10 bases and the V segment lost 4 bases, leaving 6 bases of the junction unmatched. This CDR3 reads CAISVTSGRAGEQFF. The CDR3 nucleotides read TGTGCCATCAGTGTGACTAGCGGGAGGGCAGGGGAGCAGTTCTTC.

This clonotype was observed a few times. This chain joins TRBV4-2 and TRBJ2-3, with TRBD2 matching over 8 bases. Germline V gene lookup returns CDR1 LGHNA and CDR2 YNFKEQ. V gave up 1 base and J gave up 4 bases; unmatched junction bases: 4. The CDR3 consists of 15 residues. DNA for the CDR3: TGTGCCAGCAGCCAAGCGAGCGGGAGCCCAGATACGCAGTATTTT. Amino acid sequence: CASSQASGSPDTQYF.

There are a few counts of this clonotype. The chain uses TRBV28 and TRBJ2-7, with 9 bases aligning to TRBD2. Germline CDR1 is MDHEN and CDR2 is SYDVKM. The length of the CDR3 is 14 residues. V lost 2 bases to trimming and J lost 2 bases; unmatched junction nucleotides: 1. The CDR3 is CASSLGTSPYEQYF. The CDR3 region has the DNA TGTGCCAGCAGTTTAGGGACTAGCCCCTACGAGCAGTACTTC.

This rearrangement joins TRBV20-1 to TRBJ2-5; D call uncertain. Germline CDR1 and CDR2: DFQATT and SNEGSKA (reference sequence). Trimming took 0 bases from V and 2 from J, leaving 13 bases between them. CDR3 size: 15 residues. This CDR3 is CSARDSALLQETQYF. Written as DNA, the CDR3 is TGCAGTGCTAGAGATTCGGCCTTGCTACAAGAGACCCAGTACTTC.

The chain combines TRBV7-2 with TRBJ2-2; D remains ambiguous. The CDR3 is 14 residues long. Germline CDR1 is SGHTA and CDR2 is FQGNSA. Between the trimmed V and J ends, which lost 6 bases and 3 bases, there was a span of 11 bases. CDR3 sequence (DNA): TGTGCCAGCAGACGTCTTTGGGACACCGGGGAGCTGTTTTTT. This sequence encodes CASRRLWDTGELFF.

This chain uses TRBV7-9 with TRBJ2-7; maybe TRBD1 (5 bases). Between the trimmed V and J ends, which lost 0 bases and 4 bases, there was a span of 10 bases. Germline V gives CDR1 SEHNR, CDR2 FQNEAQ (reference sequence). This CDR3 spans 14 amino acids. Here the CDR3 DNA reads TGTGCCAGCAGCTTAGCAGGGGAAGCATACGAGCAGTACTTC. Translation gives CASSLAGEAYEQYF.

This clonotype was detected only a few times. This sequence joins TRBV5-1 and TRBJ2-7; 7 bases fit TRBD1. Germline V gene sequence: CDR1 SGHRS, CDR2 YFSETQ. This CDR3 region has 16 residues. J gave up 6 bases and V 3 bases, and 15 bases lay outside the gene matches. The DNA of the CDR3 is TGCGCCAGCAGCTCCCTTGGGGATGACAGGGCCGGCGAGCAGTACTTC. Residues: CASSSLGDDRAGEQYF.

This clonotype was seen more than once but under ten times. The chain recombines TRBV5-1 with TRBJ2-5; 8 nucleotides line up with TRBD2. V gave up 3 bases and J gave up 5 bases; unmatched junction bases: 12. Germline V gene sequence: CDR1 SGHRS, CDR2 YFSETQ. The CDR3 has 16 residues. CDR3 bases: TGCGCCAGCAGCTCGTGGGGCCGGGGGGGCTCGGAGACCCAGTACTTC. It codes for CASSSWGRGGSETQYF.

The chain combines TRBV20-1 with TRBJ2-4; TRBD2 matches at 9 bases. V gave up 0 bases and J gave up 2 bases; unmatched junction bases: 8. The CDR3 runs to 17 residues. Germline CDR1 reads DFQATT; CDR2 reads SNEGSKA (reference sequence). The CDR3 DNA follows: TGCAGTGCTAGAGATTCTTCCAGCGGGGGGTCCAAAAACATTCAGTACTTC. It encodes CSARDSSSGGSKNIQYF.

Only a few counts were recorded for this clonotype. CDR3 in DNA: TGTGCCAGCAGCCCAGGGGCGGACACTGAAGCTTTCTTT. Translation: CASSPGADTEAFF. The rearrangement uses TRBV12-3 or TRBV12-4 and TRBJ1-1; TRBD1 might be the D (6 bases). The CDR3 sequence is 13 residues long. The V gene lost 6 bases and the J gene lost 3 bases, with 11 bases spanning the gap.

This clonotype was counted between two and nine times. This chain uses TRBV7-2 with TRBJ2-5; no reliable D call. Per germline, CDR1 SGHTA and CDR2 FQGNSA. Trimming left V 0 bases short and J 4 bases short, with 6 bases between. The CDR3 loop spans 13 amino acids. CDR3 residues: CASSLAARETQYF. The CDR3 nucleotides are TGTGCCAGCAGCTTAGCGGCCCGAGAGACCCAGTACTTC.

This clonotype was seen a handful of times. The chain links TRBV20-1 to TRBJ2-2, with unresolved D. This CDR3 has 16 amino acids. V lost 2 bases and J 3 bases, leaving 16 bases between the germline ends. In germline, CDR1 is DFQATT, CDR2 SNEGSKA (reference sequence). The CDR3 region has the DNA TGCAGTGCTAGAATTCAGCGAACCTGGGACACCGGGGAGCTGTTTTTT. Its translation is CSARIQRTWDTGELFF.

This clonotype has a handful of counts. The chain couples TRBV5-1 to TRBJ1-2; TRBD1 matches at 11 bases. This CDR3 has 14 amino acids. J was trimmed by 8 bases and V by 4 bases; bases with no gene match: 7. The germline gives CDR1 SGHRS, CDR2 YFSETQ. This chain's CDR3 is CASSQDRGQGGYTF. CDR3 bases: TGCGCCAGCAGCCAGGACAGGGGGCAAGGGGGCTACACCTTC. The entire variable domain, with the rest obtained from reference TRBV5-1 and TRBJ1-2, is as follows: KAGVTQTPRYLIKTRGQQVTLSCSPISGHRSVSWYQQTPGQGLQFLFEYFSETQRNKGNFPGRFSGRQFSNSRSEMNVSTLELGDSALYLCASSQDRGQGGYTFGSGTRLTVV.

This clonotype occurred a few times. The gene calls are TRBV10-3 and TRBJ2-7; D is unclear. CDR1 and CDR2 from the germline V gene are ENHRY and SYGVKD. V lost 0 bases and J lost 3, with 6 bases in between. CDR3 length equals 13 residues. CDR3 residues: CAISESVNYEQYF. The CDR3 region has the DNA TGTGCCATCAGTGAGTCCGTGAACTACGAGCAGTACTTC.

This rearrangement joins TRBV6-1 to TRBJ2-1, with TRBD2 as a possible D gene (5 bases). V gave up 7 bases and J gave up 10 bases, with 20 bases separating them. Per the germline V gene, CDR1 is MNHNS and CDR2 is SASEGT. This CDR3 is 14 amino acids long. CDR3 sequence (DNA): TGTGCCAGCAAACCTAGCCGACGTTCCGTGGAGCAGTTCTTC. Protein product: CASKPSRRSVEQFF.

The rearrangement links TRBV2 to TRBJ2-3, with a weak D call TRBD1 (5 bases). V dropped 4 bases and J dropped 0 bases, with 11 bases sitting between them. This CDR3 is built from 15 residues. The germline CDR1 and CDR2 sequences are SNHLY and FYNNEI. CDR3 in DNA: TGTGCCAGCAGTGTCGACAGCTCTAGCACAGATACGCAGTATTTT. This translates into CASSVDSSSTDTQYF. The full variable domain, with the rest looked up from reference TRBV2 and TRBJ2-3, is EPEVTQTPSHQVTQMGQEVILRCVPISNHLYFYWYRQILGQKVEFLVSFYNNEISEKSEIFDDQFSVERPDGSNFTLKIRSTKLEDSAMYFCASSVDSSSTDTQYFGPGTRLTVL.

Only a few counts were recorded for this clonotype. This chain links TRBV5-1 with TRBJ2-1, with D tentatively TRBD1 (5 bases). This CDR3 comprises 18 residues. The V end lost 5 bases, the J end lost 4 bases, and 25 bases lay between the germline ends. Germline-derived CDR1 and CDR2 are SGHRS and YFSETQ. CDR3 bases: TGCGCCAGCAGATTCTCCGGGCCAACAGGTTTCTCGTACAATGAGCAGTTCTTC. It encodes CASRFSGPTGFSYNEQFF.

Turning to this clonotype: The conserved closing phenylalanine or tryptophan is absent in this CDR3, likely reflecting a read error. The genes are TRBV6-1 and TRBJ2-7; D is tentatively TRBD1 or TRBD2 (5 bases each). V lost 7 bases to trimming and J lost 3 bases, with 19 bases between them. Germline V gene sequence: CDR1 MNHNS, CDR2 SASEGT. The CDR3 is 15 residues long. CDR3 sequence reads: CASTPSGRRNYEQYS. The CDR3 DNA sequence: TGTGCCAGCACTCCATCGGGACGGAGGAACTACGAGCAGTACTCC.

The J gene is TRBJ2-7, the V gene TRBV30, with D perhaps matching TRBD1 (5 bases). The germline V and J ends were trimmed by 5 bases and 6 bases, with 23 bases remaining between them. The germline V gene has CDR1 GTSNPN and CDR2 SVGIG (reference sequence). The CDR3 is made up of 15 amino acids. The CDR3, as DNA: TGTGCCTGGGGACCCCCCCAGGGAAGAGTTGGCGAGCAGTACTTC. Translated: CAWGPPQGRVGEQYF. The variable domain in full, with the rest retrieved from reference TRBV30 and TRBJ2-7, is SQTIHQWPATLVQPVGSPLSLECTVEGTSNPNLYWYRQAAGRGLQLLFYSVGIGQISSEVPQNLSASRPQDRQFILSSKKLLLSDSGFYLCAWGPPQGRVGEQYFGPGTRLTVT.

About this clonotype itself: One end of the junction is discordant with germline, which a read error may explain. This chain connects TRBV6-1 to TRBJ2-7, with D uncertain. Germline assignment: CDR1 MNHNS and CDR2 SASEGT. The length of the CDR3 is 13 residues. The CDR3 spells CASSEANKQELVF. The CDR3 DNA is TGTGCCAGCAGTGAAGCAAATAAGCAGGAGTTGGTCTTC.